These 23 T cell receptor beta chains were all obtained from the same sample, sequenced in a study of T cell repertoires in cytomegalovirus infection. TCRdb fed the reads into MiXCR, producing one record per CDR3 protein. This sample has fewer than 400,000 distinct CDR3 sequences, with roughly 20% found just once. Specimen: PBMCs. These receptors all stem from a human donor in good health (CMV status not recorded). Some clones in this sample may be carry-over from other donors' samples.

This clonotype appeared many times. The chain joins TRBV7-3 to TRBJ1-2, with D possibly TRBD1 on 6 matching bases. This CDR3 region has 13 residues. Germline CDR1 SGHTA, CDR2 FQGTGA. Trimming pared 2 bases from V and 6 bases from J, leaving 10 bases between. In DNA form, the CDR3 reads TGTGCCAGCAGCTTATCACAGGGTAATGGCTACACCTTC. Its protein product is CASSLSQGNGYTF.

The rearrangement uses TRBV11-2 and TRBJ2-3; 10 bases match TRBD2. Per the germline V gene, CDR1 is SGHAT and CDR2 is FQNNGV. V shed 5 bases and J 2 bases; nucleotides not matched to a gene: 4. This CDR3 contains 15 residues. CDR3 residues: CASSRGLATTDTQYF. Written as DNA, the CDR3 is TGTGCCAGCAGCCGGGGACTAGCGACCACAGATACGCAGTATTTT.

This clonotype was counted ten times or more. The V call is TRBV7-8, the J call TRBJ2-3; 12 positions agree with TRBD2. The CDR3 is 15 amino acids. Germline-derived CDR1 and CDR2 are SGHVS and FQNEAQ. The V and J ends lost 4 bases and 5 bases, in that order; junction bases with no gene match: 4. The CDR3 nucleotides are TGTGCCAGCAGCTGGACTAGCGGGAATAGAGATACGCAGTATTTT. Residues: CASSWTSGNRDTQYF.

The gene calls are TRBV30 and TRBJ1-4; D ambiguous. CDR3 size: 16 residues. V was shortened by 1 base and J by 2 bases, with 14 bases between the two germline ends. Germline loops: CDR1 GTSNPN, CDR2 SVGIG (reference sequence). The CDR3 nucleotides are TGTGCCTGGAGTGCCGGTAAATTATCGACTAATGAAAAACTGTTTTTT. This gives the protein CAWSAGKLSTNEKLFF.

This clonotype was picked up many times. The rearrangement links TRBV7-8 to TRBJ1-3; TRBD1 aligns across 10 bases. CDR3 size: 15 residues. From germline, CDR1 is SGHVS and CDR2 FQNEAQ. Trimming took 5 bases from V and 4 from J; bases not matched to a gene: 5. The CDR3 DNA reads TGTGCCAGCAGCAAAGGGACAGGGGAAGGAAACACCATATATTTT. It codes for CASSKGTGEGNTIYF.

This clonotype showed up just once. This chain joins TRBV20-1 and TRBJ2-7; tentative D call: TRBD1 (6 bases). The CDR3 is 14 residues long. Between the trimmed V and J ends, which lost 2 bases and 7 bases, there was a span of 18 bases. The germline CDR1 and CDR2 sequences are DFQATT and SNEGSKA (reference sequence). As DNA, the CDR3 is TGCAGTGCTAGAAGTGGGGGCCCCATGGTAGAGCAGTACTTC. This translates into CSARSGGPMVEQYF.

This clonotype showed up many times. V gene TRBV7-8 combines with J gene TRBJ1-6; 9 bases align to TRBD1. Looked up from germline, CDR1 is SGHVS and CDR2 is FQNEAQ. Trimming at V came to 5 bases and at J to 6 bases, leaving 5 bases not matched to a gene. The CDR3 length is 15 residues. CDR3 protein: CASSLDRGVNSPLHF. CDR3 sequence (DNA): TGTGCCAGCAGCCTTGACAGGGGGGTTAATTCACCCCTCCACTTT.

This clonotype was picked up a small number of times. CDR3 coding DNA: TGCAGCGTTACCCTGGCTAGCGGTGGGTACGAGCAGTACTTC. This codes for CSVTLASGGYEQYF. The chain has TRBV29-1 and TRBJ2-7; 7 nucleotides match TRBD2. This CDR3 comprises 14 residues. Germline V gene data show CDR1 as SQVTM and CDR2 as ANQGSEA. Trimming removed 5 bases from V and 4 bases from J; junction bases left unmatched: 11.

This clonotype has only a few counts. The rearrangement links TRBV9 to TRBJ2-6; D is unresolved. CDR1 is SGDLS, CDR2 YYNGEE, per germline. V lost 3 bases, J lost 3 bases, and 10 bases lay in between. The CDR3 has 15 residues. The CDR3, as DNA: TGTGCCAGCAGCGGGCGGAATCTTGGGGCCAACGTCCTGACTTTC. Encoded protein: CASSGRNLGANVLTF. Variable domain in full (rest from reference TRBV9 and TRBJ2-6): DSGVTQTPKHLITATGQRVTLRCSPRSGDLSVYWYQQSLDQGLQFLIQYYNGEERAKGNILERFSAQQFPDLHSELNLSSLELGDSALYFCASSGRNLGANVLTFGAGSRLTVL.

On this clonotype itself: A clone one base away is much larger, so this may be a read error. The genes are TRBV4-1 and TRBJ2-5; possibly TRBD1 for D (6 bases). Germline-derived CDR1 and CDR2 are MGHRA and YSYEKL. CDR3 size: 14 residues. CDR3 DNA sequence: TGCGCCAGCAACCAAGGACAGAACCAAGAGACCCAGTACTTC. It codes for CASNQGQNQETQYF.

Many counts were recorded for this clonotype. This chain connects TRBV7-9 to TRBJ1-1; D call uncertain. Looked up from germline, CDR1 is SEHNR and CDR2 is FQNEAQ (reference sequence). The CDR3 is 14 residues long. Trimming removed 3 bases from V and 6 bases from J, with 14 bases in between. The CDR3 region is CASSFGPRTAEAFF. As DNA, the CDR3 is TGTGCCAGCAGCTTTGGGCCCCGAACGGCTGAAGCTTTCTTT. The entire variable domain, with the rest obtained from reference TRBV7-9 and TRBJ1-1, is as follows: DTGVSQNPRHKITKRGQNVTFRCDPISEHNRLYWYRQTLGQGPEFLTYFQNEAQLEKSRLLSDRFSAERPKGSFSTLEIQRTEQGDSAMYLCASSFGPRTAEAFFGQGTRLTVV.

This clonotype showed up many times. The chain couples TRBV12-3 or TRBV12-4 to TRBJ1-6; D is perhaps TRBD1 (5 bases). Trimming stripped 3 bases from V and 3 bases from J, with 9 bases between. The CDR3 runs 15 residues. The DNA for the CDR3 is TGTGCCAGCAGTTTGGGGCAGTTCTATAATTCACCCCTCCACTTT. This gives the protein CASSLGQFYNSPLHF.

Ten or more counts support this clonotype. The CDR3 DNA is TGTGCCAGCAGCTTACCAGGGACGTCTAGCTCCTATAATTCACCCCTCCACTTT. This sequence encodes CASSLPGTSSSYNSPLHF. The chain links TRBV7-9 to TRBJ1-6; D is possibly TRBD1 (5 bases). Germline V gene sequence: CDR1 SEHNR, CDR2 FQNEAQ (reference sequence). This CDR3 has 18 amino acids. Deletions cut 2 bases from V and 0 bases from J, with 14 bases between.

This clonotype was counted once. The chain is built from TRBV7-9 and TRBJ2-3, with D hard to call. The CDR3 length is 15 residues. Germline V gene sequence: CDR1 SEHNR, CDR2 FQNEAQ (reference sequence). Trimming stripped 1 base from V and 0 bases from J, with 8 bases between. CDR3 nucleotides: TGTGCCAGCAGCTTAGTTAGTAGGAGCACAGATACGCAGTATTTT. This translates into CASSLVSRSTDTQYF.

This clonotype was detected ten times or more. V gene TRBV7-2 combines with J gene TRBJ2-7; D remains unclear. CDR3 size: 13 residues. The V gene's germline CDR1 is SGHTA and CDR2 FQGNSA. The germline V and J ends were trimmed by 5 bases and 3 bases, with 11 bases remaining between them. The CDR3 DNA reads TGTGCCAGCAGCCCCGGGCCCAACTACGAGCAGTACTTC. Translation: CASSPGPNYEQYF.

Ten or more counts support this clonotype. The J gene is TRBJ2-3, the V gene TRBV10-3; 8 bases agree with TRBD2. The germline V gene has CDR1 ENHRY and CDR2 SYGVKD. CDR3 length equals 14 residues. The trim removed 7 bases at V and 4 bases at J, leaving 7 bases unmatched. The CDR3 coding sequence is TGTGCCATCACTGGGACTAGTGAGGCAGATACGCAGTATTTT. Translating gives CAITGTSEADTQYF.

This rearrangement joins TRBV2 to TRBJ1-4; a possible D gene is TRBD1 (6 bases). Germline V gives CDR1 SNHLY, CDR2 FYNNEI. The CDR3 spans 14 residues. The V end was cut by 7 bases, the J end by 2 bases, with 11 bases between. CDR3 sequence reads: CASTYRATNEKLFF. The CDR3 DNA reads TGTGCCAGCACTTACAGGGCGACTAATGAAAAACTGTTTTTT.

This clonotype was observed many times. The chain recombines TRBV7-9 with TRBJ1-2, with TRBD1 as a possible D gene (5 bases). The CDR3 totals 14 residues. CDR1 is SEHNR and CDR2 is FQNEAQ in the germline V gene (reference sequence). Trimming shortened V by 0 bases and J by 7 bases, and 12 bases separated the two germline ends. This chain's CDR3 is CASSLAGTDGGYTF. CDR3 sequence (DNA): TGTGCCAGCAGCTTAGCAGGGACTGACGGTGGCTACACCTTC.

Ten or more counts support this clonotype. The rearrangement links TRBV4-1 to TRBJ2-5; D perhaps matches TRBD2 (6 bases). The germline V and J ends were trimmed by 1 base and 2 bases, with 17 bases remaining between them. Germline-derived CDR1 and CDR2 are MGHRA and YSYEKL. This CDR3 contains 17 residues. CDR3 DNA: TGCGCCAGCAGCCAAGGAATCGGGGGACTCCAACAAGAGACCCAGTACTTC. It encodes CASSQGIGGLQQETQYF.

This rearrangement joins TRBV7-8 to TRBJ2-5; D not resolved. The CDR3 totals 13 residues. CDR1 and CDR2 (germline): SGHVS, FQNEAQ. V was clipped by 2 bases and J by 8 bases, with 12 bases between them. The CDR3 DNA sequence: TGTGCCAGCAGCTTAACGGGCCCAACCACCCAGTACTTC. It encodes CASSLTGPTTQYF.

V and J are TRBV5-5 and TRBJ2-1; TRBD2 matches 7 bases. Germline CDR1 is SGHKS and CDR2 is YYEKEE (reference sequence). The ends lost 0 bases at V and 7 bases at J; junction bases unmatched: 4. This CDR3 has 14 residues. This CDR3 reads CASSLVREVNEQFF. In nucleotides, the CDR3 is TGTGCCAGCAGCTTGGTTCGGGAGGTGAATGAGCAGTTCTTC.

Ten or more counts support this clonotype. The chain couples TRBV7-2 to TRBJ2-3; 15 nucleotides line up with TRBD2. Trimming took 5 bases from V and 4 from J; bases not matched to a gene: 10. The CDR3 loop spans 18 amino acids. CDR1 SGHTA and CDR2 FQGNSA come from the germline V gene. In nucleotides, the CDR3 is TGTGCCAGCAGCCTACGACGGACTAGCGGGGGGGCGGCAGATACGCAGTATTTT. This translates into CASSLRRTSGGAADTQYF. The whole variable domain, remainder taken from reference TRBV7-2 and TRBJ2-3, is GAGVSQSPSNKVTEKGKDVELRCDPISGHTALYWYRQSLGQGLEFLIYFQGNSAPDKSGLPSDRFSAERTGGSVSTLTIQRTQQEDSAVYLCASSLRRTSGGAADTQYFGPGTRLTVL.

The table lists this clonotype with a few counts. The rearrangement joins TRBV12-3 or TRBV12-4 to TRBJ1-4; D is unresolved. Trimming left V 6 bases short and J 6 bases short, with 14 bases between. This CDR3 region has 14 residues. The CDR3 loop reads CASSPDRSHEKLFF. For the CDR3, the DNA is TGTGCCAGCAGCCCCGACCGAAGCCATGAAAAACTGTTTTTT.